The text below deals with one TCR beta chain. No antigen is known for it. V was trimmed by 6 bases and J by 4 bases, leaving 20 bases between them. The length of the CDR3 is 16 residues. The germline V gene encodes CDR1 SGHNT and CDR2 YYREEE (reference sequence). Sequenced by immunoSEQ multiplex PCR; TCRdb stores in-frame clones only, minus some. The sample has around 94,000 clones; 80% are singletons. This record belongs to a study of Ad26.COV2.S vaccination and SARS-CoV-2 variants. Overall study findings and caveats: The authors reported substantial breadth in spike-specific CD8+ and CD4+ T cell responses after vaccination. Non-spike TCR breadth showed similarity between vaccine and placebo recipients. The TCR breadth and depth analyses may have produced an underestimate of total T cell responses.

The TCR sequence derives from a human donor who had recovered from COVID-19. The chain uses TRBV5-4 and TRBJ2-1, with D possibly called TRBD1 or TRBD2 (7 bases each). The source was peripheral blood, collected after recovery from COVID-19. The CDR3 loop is CASTLGTGEGYNEQFF. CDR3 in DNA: TGTGCCAGCACCCTTGGAACAGGGGAGGGATACAATGAGCAGTTCTTC.